The present TCR beta chain was sequenced within a study of T cell responses to AZD1222 COVID-19 vaccine. Study conclusions and caveats: Clonal diversity may have been underestimated in mostly white British donors.

Produced via immunoSEQ multiplex PCR; TCRdb's table is partial and in-frame only. Of about 84,000 clones listed, roughly 85% are singletons. The CDR3 length is 13 residues. Germline lookup yields CDR1 LNHDA and CDR2 SQIVND (reference sequence). V was clipped by 4 bases and J by 0 bases, with 6 bases between them. Details on this clone: Antigen unknown.

The TCR sequence derives from an adult in good health. The material sequenced was peripheral blood, taken on day 0 of AZD1222 vaccination. V is TRBV19 and J is TRBJ1-2; D may be TRBD1 (5 bases). The CDR3 is CASSRQPNYGYTF. The CDR3 coding sequence is TGTGCCAGTAGTAGACAGCCTAACTATGGCTACACCTTC. The full variable domain, with the rest looked up from reference TRBV19 and TRBJ1-2, is DGGITQSPKYLFRKEGQNVTLSCEQNLNHDAMYWYRQDPGQGLRLIYYSQIVNDFQKGDIAEGYSVSREKKESFPLTVTSAQKNPTAFYLCASSRQPNYGYTFGSGTRLTVV.